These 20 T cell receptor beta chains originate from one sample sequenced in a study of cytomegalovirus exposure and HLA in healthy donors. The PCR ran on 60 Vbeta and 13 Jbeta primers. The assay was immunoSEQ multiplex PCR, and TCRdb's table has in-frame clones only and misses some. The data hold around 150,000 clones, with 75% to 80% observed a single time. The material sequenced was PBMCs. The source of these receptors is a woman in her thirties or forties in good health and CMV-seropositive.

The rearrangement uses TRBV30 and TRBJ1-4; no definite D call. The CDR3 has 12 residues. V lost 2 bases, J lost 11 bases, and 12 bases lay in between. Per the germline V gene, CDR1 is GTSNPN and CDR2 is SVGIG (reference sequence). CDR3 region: CAWSPQNHKLFF. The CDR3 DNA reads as TGTGCCTGGAGTCCACAAAACCACAAACTGTTTTTT.

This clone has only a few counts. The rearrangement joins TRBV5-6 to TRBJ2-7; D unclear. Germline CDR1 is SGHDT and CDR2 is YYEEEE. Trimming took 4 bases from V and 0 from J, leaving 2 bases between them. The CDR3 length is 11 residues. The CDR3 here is CASSHSYEQYF. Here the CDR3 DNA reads TGTGCCAGCAGCCACTCCTACGAGCAGTACTTC.

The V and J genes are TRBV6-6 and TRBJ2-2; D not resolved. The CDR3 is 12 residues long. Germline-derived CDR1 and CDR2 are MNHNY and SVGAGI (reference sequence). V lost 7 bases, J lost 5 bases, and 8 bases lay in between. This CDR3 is CASMRITGELFF. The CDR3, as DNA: TGTGCCAGCATGCGGATAACCGGGGAGCTGTTTTTT.

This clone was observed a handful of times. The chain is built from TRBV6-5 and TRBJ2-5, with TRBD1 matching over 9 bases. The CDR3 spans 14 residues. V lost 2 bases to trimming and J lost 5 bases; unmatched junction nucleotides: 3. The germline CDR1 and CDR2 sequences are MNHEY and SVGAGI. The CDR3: CASSYGTGSETQYF. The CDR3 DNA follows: TGTGCCAGCAGTTACGGGACAGGGTCGGAGACCCAGTACTTC.

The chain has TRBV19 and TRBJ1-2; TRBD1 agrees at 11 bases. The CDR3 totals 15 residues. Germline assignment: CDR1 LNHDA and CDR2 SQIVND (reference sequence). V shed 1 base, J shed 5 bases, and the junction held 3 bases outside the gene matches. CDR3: CASSIADRGPYGYTF. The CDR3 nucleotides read TGTGCCAGTAGTATAGCGGACAGGGGGCCTTATGGCTACACCTTC. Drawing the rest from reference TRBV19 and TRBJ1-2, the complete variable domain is DGGITQSPKYLFRKEGQNVTLSCEQNLNHDAMYWYRQDPGQGLRLIYYSQIVNDFQKGDIAEGYSVSREKKESFPLTVTSAQKNPTAFYLCASSIADRGPYGYTFGSGTRLTVV.

In nucleotides, the CDR3 is TGTGCCAGCTCACCACCTTCCCTTGGCGAAAAACTGTTTTTT. This codes for CASSPPSLGEKLFF. V is TRBV18 and J is TRBJ1-4; D gene uncertain. The CDR3 is 14 amino acids. CDR1 and CDR2 (germline): KGHSH, LQKENI. V lost 0 bases, J lost 8 bases, and 10 bases lay in between.

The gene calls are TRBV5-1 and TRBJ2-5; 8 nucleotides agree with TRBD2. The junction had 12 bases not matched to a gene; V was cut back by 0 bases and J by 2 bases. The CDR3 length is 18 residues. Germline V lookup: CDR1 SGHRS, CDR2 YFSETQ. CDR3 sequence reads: CASSLAPQARGGQETQYF. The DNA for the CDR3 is TGCGCCAGCAGCTTGGCCCCCCAAGCTCGGGGGGGACAAGAGACCCAGTACTTC.

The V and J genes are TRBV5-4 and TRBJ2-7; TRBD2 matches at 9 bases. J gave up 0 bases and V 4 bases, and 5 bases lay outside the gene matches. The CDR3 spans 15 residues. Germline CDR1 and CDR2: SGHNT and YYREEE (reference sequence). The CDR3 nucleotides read TGTGCCAGCAGCCTTGCGGGGGGGCCCTCCTACGAGCAGTACTTC. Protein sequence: CASSLAGGPSYEQYF. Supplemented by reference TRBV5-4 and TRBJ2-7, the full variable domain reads ETGVTQSPTHLIKTRGQQVTLRCSSQSGHNTVSWYQQALGQGPQFIFQYYREEENGRGNFPPRFSGLQFPNYSSELNVNALELDDSALYLCASSLAGGPSYEQYFGPGTRLTVT.

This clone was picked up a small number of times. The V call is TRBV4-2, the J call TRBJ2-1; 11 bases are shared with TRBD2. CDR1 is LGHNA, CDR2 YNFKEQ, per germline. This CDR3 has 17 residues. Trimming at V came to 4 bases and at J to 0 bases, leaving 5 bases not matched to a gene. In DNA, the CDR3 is TGTGCCAGCAGCCCCACTAGCGGGGGTAGCTCCTACAATGAGCAGTTCTTC. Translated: CASSPTSGGSSYNEQFF.

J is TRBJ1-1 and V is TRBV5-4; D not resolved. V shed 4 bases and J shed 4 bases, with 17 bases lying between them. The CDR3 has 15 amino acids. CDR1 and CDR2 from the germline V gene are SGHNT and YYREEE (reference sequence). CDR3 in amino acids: CASSLTGSRGTEAFF. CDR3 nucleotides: TGTGCCAGCAGCCTTACGGGGTCCCGAGGCACTGAAGCTTTCTTT.

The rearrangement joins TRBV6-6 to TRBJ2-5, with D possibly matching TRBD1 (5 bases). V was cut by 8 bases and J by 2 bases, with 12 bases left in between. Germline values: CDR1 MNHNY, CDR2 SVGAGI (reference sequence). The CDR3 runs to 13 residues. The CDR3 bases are TGTGCCAGCGGGCACGACAGTCAAGAGACCCAGTACTTC. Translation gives CASGHDSQETQYF.

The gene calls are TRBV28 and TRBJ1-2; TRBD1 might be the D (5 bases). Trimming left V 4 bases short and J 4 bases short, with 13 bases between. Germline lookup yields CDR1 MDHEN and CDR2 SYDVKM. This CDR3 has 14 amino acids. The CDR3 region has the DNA TGTGCCAGCAGTTCAGGGTATCCTCTCTATGGCTACACCTTC. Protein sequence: CASSSGYPLYGYTF.

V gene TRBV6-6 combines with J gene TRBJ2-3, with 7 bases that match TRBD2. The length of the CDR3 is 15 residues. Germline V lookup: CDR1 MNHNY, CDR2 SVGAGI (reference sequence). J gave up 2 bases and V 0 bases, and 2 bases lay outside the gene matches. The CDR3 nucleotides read TGTGCCAGCAGTTACTCGGGGGGGTCCACAGATACGCAGTATTTT. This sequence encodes CASSYSGGSTDTQYF.

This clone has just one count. In nucleotides, the CDR3 is TGTGCCAGCTCATCATTAGCGGGGGGAAACAATGAGCAGTTCTTC. Protein: CASSSLAGGNNEQFF. V gene TRBV18 combines with J gene TRBJ2-1; TRBD2 matches 10 bases. The trim removed 5 bases at V and 5 bases at J, leaving 6 bases unmatched. The length of the CDR3 is 15 residues. Germline-derived CDR1 and CDR2 are KGHSH and LQKENI.

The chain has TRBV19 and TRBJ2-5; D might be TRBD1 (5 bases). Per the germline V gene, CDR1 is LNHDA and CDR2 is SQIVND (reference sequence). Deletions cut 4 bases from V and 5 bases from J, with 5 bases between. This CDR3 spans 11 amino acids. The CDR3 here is CASSKGETQYF. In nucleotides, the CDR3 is TGTGCCAGTAGTAAGGGGGAGACCCAGTACTTC.

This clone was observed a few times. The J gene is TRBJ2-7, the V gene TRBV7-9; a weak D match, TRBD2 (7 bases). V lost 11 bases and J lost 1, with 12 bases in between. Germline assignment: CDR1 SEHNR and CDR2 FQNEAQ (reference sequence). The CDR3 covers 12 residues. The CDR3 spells CASEGGSYEQYF. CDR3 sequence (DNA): TGTGCCTCCGAGGGGGGGTCCTACGAGCAGTACTTC.

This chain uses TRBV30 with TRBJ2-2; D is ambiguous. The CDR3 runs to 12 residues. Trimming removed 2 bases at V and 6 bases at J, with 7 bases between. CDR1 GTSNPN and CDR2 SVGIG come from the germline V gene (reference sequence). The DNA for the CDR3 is TGTGCCTGGAGTCCGCGGTCCGGGGAGCTGTTTTTT. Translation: CAWSPRSGELFF.

The DNA for the CDR3 is TGTGCCAGCAGCCAAGACCAAGCCGGTGGACAGCTCTACAATGAGCAGTTCTTC. Encoded protein: CASSQDQAGGQLYNEQFF. The rearrangement joins TRBV4-2 to TRBJ2-1, with D possibly TRBD1 on 6 matching bases. Germline CDR1 LGHNA, CDR2 YNFKEQ. This CDR3 has 18 amino acids. With 0 bases removed from V and 3 bases from J, the gap between germline ends came to 18 bases.

Written as DNA, the CDR3 is TGCGCCAGCAGTGAGGGAGGACGAGCGAACACCGGGGAGCTGTTTTTT. Translated, it gives CASSEGGRANTGELFF. J is TRBJ2-2 and V is TRBV10-2, with a possible D match to TRBD2 (5 bases). V was trimmed by 2 bases and J by 0 bases, leaving 10 bases between them. The germline gives CDR1 WSHSY, CDR2 SAAADI. The CDR3 covers 16 residues.

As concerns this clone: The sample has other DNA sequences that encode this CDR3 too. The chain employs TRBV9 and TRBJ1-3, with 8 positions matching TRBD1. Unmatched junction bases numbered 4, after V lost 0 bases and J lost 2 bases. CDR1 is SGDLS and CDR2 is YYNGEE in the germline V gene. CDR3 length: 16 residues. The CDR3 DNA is TGTGCCAGCAGCGTAGCGACAGGGGAAGCTGGAAACACCATATATTTT. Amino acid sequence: CASSVATGEAGNTIYF.